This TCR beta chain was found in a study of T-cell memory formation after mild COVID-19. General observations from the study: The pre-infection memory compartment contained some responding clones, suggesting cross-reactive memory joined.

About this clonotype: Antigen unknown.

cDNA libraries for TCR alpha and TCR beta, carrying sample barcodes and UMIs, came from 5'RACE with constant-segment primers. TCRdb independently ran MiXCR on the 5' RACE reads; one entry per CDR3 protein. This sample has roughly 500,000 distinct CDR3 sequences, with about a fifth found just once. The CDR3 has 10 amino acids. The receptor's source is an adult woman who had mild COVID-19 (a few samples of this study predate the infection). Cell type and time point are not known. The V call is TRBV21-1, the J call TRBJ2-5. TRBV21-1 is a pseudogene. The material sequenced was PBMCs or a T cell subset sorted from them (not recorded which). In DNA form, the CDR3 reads TGTGCCAGCAGCAGATTGACCCAGTACTTC. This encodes CASSRLTQYF.